These 17 T cell receptor beta chains originate from one sample sequenced in a study of CD8+ T cells in alopecia areata. cDNA prepared by RNA extraction and subsequent reverse transcription served as the template for sequencing. The protocol was immunoSEQ multiplex PCR, while the TCRdb copy is restricted to in-frame clones and leaves out a portion. The sample shows 75,000 to 100,000 clones, less than 50% of them seen only once. Sequences were obtained from CD4+ T cells sorted from blood. All receptors come from a human donor with alopecia areata.

This clone was found a few times. The gene calls are TRBV30 and TRBJ2-7; TRBD2 matches at 8 bases. From germline, CDR1 is GTSNPN and CDR2 SVGIG (reference sequence). The V segment lost 0 bases and the J segment 6 bases; nucleotides outside the gene matches: 10. There are 15 residues in the CDR3. CDR3 nucleotide sequence: TGTGCCTGGAGTGTACTCGGGAGGGGTATAAGCGAGCAGTACTTC. Its protein is CAWSVLGRGISEQYF.

V and J are TRBV30 and TRBJ1-6; no clear D. Germline values: CDR1 GTSNPN, CDR2 SVGIG (reference sequence). The ends were cut back, 3 bases at V and 2 bases at J, with 5 bases in the middle. This CDR3 is 13 amino acids long. DNA of the CDR3: TGTGCCTGGAGCCCGCCCTATAATTCACCCCTCCACTTT. This codes for CAWSPPYNSPLHF.

J is TRBJ2-7 and V is TRBV5-1; TRBD1 matches at 9 bases. The CDR3 runs 16 residues. CDR1 and CDR2 from the germline V gene are SGHRS and YFSETQ. The V gene end was trimmed by 2 bases and the J gene end by 7 bases; junction bases not matched to a gene: 13. The chain's CDR3 is CASSLQLRDRAREQYF. The CDR3 bases are TGCGCCAGCAGCTTACAACTCCGGGACAGGGCGCGAGAGCAGTACTTC.

This clone was counted once. CDR3 in DNA: TGTGCCAGCAGCACGCGGGGGACCGCCTACGAGCAGTACTTC. This codes for CASSTRGTAYEQYF. The V gene is TRBV7-2, the J gene TRBJ2-7; 7 bases match TRBD2. Germline V gene data show CDR1 as SGHTA and CDR2 as FQGNSA. The V gene end was trimmed by 5 bases and the J gene end by 2 bases; junction bases not matched to a gene: 6. The CDR3 runs 14 residues.

The CDR3 here is CASSQAATTYNEQFF. The CDR3 nucleotides read TGTGCCAGCAGCCAAGCAGCGACAACCTACAATGAGCAGTTCTTC. This rearrangement joins TRBV4-2 to TRBJ2-1; D is ambiguous. CDR3 length: 15 residues. Germline values: CDR1 LGHNA, CDR2 YNFKEQ. V was clipped by 1 base and J by 2 bases, with 9 bases between them.

The chain employs TRBV7-2 and TRBJ2-1; D unclear. The V gene's germline CDR1 is SGHTA and CDR2 FQGNSA. The CDR3 totals 17 residues. Trimming pared 4 bases from V and 0 bases from J, leaving 16 bases between. The CDR3: CASSSRIGVPSYNEQFF. In DNA, the CDR3 is TGTGCCAGCAGCTCCAGAATCGGAGTCCCCTCCTACAATGAGCAGTTCTTC.

This clone was seen just once. The chain combines TRBV4-1 with TRBJ2-7; D tentatively fits TRBD1 or TRBD2 (6 bases each). The germline gives CDR1 MGHRA, CDR2 YSYEKL. CDR3 length: 15 residues. The V end was cut by 4 bases, the J end by 3 bases, with 16 bases between. CDR3 region: CASSLGRGVSYEQYF. CDR3 coding DNA: TGCGCCAGCAGCCTAGGTAGGGGGGTGAGCTACGAGCAGTACTTC.

The chain links TRBV6-5 to TRBJ2-2, with no clear D. Germline V gene lookup returns CDR1 MNHEY and CDR2 SVGAGI. The CDR3 is 15 amino acids. V was shortened by 11 bases and J by 5 bases, with 21 bases between the two germline ends. The CDR3 region is CACQVTYTPTGELFF. CDR3 sequence (DNA): TGTGCCTGCCAAGTTACCTATACTCCTACCGGGGAGCTGTTTTTT.

This clone turned up a few times. The J gene is TRBJ2-5, the V gene TRBV7-6, with 9 bases fitting TRBD1. V lost 3 bases to trimming and J lost 2 bases; unmatched junction nucleotides: 7. The CDR3 has 16 residues. The germline V gene has CDR1 SGHVS and CDR2 FNYEAQ. The DNA of the CDR3 is TGTGCCAGCAGCTTGCCGACCGGGACAGGGCAAGAGACCCAGTACTTC. Its protein product is CASSLPTGTGQETQYF.

This clone was seen a few times. This chain uses TRBV7-9 with TRBJ2-7; D not certain. The CDR3 covers 11 residues. The germline gives CDR1 SEHNR, CDR2 FQNEAQ (reference sequence). Trimming took off 2 bases at V and 3 bases at J, with 2 bases between the two ends. The CDR3 sequence: CASSLRYEQYF. CDR3 nucleotides: TGTGCCAGCAGCTTACGCTACGAGCAGTACTTC.

This clone has a handful of counts. The chain joins TRBV15 to TRBJ2-5, with D hard to call. Germline V lookup: CDR1 LNHNV, CDR2 YYDKDF (reference sequence). V lost 0 bases and J 3 bases, leaving 5 bases between the germline ends. The CDR3 runs 13 residues. The CDR3 nucleotides read TGTGCCACCAGCAGAGATCGGGAAGAGACCCAGTACTTC. It is translated as CATSRDREETQYF.

The chain combines TRBV7-2 with TRBJ2-3; the D is unclear. The V and J ends lost 9 bases and 4 bases respectively, with 14 bases between them. Germline CDR1 and CDR2: SGHTA and FQGNSA. The CDR3 runs to 13 residues. CDR3 sequence (DNA): TGTGCCAGAACATTGTGGGGTGCAGATACGCAGTATTTT. Protein: CARTLWGADTQYF.

The chain is built from TRBV28 and TRBJ2-7; 7 positions agree with TRBD1. Trimming at V came to 5 bases and at J to 2 bases, leaving 3 bases not matched to a gene. The CDR3 totals 13 residues. In germline, CDR1 is MDHEN, CDR2 SYDVKM. CDR3 DNA: TGTGCCAGCAGTAGAGGACAGGCCTACGAGCAGTACTTC. Translating it yields CASSRGQAYEQYF.

The chain recombines TRBV18 with TRBJ2-5; a possible D gene is TRBD1 (5 bases). V dropped 2 bases and J dropped 1 base, with 8 bases sitting between them. This CDR3 is built from 14 residues. Germline CDR1 reads KGHSH; CDR2 reads LQKENI. DNA of the CDR3: TGTGCCAGCTCACCAGCAACAGGCCAAGAGACCCAGTACTTC. Residues: CASSPATGQETQYF.

V is TRBV29-1 and J is TRBJ1-1; D uncertain. The CDR3 extends over 12 amino acids. Germline CDR1 and CDR2: SQVTM and ANQGSEA. The V end was cut by 4 bases, the J end by 0 bases, with 6 bases between. The CDR3 protein is CSVGRLNTEAFF. CDR3 in DNA: TGCAGCGTTGGACGTCTGAACACTGAAGCTTTCTTT.

This rearrangement joins TRBV7-2 to TRBJ2-5, with TRBD1 matching over 7 bases. CDR3 length: 15 residues. V shed 5 bases and J 3 bases; nucleotides not matched to a gene: 9. Germline CDR1 reads SGHTA; CDR2 reads FQGNSA. For the CDR3, the DNA is TGTGCCAGCAGCGCACCGACAGGGATCAAAGAGACCCAGTACTTC. Amino acid sequence: CASSAPTGIKETQYF.

This clone came up a few times. V usage is TRBV18 and J usage is TRBJ1-3; D gene uncertain. CDR1 KGHSH and CDR2 LQKENI come from the germline V gene. The CDR3 loop spans 13 amino acids. V shed 5 bases and J shed 7 bases, with 12 bases lying between them. CDR3 DNA: TGTGCCAGCTCAGAGGAGGCGATGAACACCATATATTTT. Its protein is CASSEEAMNTIYF.